Listed here are 4 T cell receptor beta chains from one sample, sequenced in a study of blood T cell repertoires in COVID-19. Only in-frame clones appear in the TCRdb table, and some are missing; sequencing was by immunoSEQ multiplex PCR. The sample has a few hundred thousand clones, around 88% seen once. Sequencing input: PBMCs or T cells enriched from blood (not recorded which). These receptor sequences come from a woman aged 40 to 50 with acute COVID-19.

In this sample, this clone turned up a few times. The gene calls are TRBV4-1 and TRBJ1-5, with unresolved D. The CDR3 runs 13 residues. Trimming removed 2 bases at V and 4 bases at J, with 6 bases between. CDR1 and CDR2 (germline): MGHRA, YSYEKL. The CDR3 protein is CASSQYMNQPQHF. CDR3 nucleotides: TGCGCCAGCAGCCAATATATGAATCAGCCCCAGCATTTT.

The chain uses TRBV6-2 or TRBV6-3 and TRBJ1-1; unclear D gene. Germline V CDR1 and CDR2: MNHEY, SVGEGT. The V end lost 2 bases, the J end lost 0 bases, and 7 bases lay between the germline ends. There are 14 residues in the CDR3. This CDR3 reads CASSYVRVNTEAFF. The CDR3 DNA is TGTGCCAGCAGTTACGTTCGAGTGAACACTGAAGCTTTCTTT.

The rearrangement links TRBV7-2 to TRBJ2-1; unclear D gene. CDR1 is SGHTA, CDR2 FQGNSA, per germline. The V and J ends lost 1 base and 1 base respectively, with 8 bases between them. The CDR3 covers 15 residues. The CDR3 loop is CASSLGPLSYNEQFF. CDR3 in DNA: TGTGCCAGCAGCTTAGGGCCCTTGTCCTACAATGAGCAGTTCTTC. Supplemented by reference TRBV7-2 and TRBJ2-1, the full variable domain reads GAGVSQSPSNKVTEKGKDVELRCDPISGHTALYWYRQSLGQGLEFLIYFQGNSAPDKSGLPSDRFSAERTGGSVSTLTIQRTQQEDSAVYLCASSLGPLSYNEQFFGPGTRLTVL.

This chain joins TRBV12-3 or TRBV12-4 and TRBJ2-1, with D possibly TRBD2 on 7 matching bases. The CDR3 contains 13 residues. Trimming cost V 7 bases and J 8 bases, with 15 bases left between them. The CDR3 loop is CASTRGRAHEQFF. The CDR3 nucleotides are TGTGCCAGCACGAGGGGGAGGGCTCATGAGCAGTTCTTC.